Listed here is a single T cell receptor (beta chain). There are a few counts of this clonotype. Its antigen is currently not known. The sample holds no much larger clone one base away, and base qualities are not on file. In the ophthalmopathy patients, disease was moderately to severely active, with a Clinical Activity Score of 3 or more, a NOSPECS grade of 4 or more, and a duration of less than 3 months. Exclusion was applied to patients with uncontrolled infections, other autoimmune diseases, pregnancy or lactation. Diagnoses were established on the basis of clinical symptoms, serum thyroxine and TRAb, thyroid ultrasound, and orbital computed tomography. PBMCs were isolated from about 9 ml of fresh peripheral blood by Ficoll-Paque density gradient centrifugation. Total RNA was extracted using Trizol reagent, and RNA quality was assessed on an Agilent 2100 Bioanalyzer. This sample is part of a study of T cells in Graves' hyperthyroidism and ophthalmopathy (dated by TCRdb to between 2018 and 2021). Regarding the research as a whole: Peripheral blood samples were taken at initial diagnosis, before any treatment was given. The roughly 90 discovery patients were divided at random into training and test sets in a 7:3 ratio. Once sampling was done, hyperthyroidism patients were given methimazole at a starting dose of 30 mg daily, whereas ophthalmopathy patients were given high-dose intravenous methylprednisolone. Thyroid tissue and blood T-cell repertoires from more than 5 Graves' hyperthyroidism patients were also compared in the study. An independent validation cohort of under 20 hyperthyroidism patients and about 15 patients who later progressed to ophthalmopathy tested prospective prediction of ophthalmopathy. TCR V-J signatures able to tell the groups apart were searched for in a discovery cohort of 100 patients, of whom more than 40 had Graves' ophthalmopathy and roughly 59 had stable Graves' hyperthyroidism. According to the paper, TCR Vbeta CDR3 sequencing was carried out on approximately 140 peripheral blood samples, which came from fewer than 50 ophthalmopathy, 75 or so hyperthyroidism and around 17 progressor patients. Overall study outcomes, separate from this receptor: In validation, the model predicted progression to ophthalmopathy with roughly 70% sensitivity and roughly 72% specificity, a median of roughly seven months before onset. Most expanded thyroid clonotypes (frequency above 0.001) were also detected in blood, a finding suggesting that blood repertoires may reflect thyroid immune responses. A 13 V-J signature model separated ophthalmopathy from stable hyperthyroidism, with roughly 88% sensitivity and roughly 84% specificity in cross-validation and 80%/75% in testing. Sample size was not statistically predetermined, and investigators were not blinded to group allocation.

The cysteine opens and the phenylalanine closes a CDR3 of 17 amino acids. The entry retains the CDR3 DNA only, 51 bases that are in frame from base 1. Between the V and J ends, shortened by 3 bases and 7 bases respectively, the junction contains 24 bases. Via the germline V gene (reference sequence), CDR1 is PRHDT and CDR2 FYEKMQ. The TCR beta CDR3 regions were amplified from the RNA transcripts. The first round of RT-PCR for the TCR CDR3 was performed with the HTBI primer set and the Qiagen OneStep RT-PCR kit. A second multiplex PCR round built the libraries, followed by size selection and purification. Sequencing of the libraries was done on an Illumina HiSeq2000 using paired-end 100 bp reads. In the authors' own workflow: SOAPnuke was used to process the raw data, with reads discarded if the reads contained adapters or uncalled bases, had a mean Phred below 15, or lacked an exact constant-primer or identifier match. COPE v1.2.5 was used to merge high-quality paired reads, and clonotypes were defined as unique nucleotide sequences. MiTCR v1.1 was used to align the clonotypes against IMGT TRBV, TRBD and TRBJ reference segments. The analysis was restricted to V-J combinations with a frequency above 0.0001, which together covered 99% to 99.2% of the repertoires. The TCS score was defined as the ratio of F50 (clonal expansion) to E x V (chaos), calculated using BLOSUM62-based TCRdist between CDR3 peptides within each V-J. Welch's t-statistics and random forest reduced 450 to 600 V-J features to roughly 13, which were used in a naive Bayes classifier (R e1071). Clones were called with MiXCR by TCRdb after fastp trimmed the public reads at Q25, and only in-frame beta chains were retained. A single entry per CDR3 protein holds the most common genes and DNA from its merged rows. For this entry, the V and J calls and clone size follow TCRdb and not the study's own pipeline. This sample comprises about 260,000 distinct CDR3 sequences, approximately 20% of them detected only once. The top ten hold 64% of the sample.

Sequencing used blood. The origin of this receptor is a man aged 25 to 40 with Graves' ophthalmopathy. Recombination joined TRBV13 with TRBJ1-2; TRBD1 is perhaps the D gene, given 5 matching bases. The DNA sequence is TGTGCCAGCAGCTTGAGAACATCGCGACAGTTCCTGGGTGGCTACACCTTC. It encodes CASSLRTSRQFLGGYTF.